This TCR beta chain is drawn from a study of spatial heterogeneity in lung cancer. Whole-study results and caveats: Ubiquitous expanded tumor TCRs showed up in blood more at resection than follow-up.

The presence of a unique molecular identifier marked each TCR cDNA molecule. Each CDR3 protein gets one entry after TCRdb re-called the 5' RACE reads with MiXCR. The sample records under 75,000 distinct CDR3 sequences, 13% being singletons. This clonotype was seen more than once but under ten times. Its cognate antigen is unknown. The time point is: sample taken at primary tumor resection. Whole RNA was taken from tumor, nontumor lung or frozen PBMC; it was then sequenced unsorted. A total of some 70 untreated early-stage non-small cell lung cancer patients served as donors. V lost 2 bases, J lost 7 bases, and 7 bases stayed unmatched. In germline, CDR1 is DFQATT, CDR2 SNEGSKA (reference sequence). The CDR3 has 14 residues.

The clonotype originates from a male donor with early-stage non-small cell lung cancer. The V gene is TRBV20-1, the J gene TRBJ2-3; 9 positions match TRBD2. Sequences were derived from PBMCs, sampled at surgery. The CDR3 reads CSARSGLATNTQYF. The CDR3, as DNA: TGCAGTGCTAGATCCGGACTAGCGACGAATACGCAGTATTTT.